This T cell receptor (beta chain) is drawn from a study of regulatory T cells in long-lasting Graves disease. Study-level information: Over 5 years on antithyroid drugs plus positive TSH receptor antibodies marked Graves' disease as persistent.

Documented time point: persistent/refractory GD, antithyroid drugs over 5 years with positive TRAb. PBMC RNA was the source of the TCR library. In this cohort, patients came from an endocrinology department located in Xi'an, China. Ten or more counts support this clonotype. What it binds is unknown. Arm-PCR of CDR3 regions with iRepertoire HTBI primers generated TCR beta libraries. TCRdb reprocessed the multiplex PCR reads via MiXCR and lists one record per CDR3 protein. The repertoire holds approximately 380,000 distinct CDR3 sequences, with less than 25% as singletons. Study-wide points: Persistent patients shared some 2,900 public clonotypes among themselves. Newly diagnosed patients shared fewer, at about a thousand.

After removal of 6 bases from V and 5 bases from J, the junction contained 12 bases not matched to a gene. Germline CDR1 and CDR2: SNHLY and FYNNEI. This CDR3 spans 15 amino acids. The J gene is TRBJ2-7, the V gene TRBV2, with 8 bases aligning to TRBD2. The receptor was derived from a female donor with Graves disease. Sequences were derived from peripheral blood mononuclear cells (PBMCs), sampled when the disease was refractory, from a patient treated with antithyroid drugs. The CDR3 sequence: CASRGLRTSRDEQYF. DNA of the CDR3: TGTGCCAGCAGGGGTCTGCGGACTAGCCGTGACGAGCAGTACTTC.